This is a list of T cell receptor beta chains from one sample in a study of shared clonotypes between healthy human individuals. Only in-frame clones appear in the TCRdb table, and some are missing; sequencing was by immunoSEQ multiplex PCR. The sample carries 300,000 to 350,000 clones, around four fifths recorded once. Input material: memory CD4+ T cells sorted from blood. The source of these receptors is a man younger than 45 in good health. Each CDR3 is given with its conserved first and last residue. The D gene is left open where the match is weak. Some rows mark clone size as missing; the rest say once, few, many or name a class of expanded clone.

V gene,J gene,clone size,D gene,CDR3 DNA,CDR3 protein
TRBV7-6,TRBJ2-5,.,.,TGTGCCAGCAGCTTAGTGGCTGGCGGAATAATGGGGCAAGAGACCCAGTACTTC,CASSLVAGGIMGQETQYF
TRBV19,TRBJ2-7,.,.,TGTGCCAGTAGCGCCGGTAGATCCTACGAGCAGTACTTC,CASSAGRSYEQYF
TRBV19,TRBJ1-1,.,.,TGTGCCAGTGAGGGCTCGCGGGACACTGAAGCTTTCTTT,CASEGSRDTEAFF
TRBV18,TRBJ2-5,.,TRBD2,TGTGCCAGCTCACCACGACTAGCGGGAGACGGGGAGACCCAGTACTTC,CASSPRLAGDGETQYF
TRBV6-5,TRBJ2-7,once,TRBD2,TGTGCCAGCAGTTACTTTGGGACTAGCACGAGAGACGAGCAGTACTTC,CASSYFGTSTRDEQYF
TRBV11-2,TRBJ2-5,.,.,TGTGCCAGCAGAAAAATAGCGGAAGAGACCCAGTACTTC,CASRKIAEETQYF
TRBV6-1,TRBJ2-2,.,.,TGTGCCAGCGTGCTCGGGACGAACACCGGGGAGCTGTTTTTT,CASVLGTNTGELFF
TRBV19,TRBJ1-5,.,.,TGTGCCAGTAGTATTAGACAGGCGGGCAATCAGCCCCAGCATTTT,CASSIRQAGNQPQHF
TRBV5-1,TRBJ2-1,.,.,TGCGCCAGCAGCTTAACGATGACCCTCAATGAGCAGTTCTTC,CASSLTMTLNEQFF
TRBV11-3,TRBJ2-7,few,.,TGTGCCAGCAGCCGGACAGAGGGGGGGGAGCAGTACTTC,CASSRTEGGEQYF
TRBV4-1,TRBJ2-3,few,.,TGCGCCAGCAGCCCAGACAGGGAGGGGACAGATACGCAGTATTTT,CASSPDREGTDTQYF
TRBV15,TRBJ2-7,.,TRBD2,TGTGCCACCAGCAGAGCGGGAGGTTCCTACGAGCAGTACTTC,CATSRAGGSYEQYF
TRBV11-2,TRBJ1-2,.,TRBD1,TGTGCCAGCAGCGCAGCGACAGGGTTCTATGGCTACACCTTC,CASSAATGFYGYTF
TRBV28,TRBJ2-2,.,TRBD2,TGTGCCAGCAGCCCGAGGACTAGCGGGAGTACCCCCCCTACCGGGGAGCTGTTTTTT,CASSPRTSGSTPPTGELFF
TRBV7-2,TRBJ2-3,.,.,TGTGCCAGCAGCTTAGAGGGTGTCACAGATACGCAGTATTTT,CASSLEGVTDTQYF
TRBV2,TRBJ2-2,.,TRBD2,TGTGCCAGCAAGCGTAGCGGGACTTCAGCTAACACCGGGGAGCTGTTTTTT,CASKRSGTSANTGELFF
TRBV5-8,TRBJ2-7,.,.,TGTGCCAGCAGCAAGACTGGCCTGGGCGAGCAGTACTTC,CASSKTGLGEQYF
TRBV6-1,TRBJ2-1,many,TRBD2,TGTGCCAGCCTTTATCCCGGGACTATCCCCAATGAGCAGTTCTTC,CASLYPGTIPNEQFF
TRBV11-2,TRBJ1-2,.,.,TGTGCCAGCAGCCTGAGCATCGAGAACTATGGCTACACCTTC,CASSLSIENYGYTF
TRBV27,TRBJ2-3,.,TRBD1,TGTGCCAGCGGGCGACAGGGCGGAGGAGATACGCAGTATTTT,CASGRQGGGDTQYF
TRBV6-5,TRBJ2-2,.,.,TGTGCCAGCAGTTGGGTTAAAACCGGGGAGCTGTTTTTT,CASSWVKTGELFF
TRBV6-1,TRBJ1-2,.,.,TGTGCCACCAGTGAAGTATCGCCTAACCGACAGAGGAACTATGGCTACACCTTC,CATSEVSPNRQRNYGYTF
TRBV18,TRBJ1-1,.,.,TGTGCCAGCGCCAGGGTGGGTGACACTGAAGCTTTCTTT,CASARVGDTEAFF
TRBV28,TRBJ1-1,few,.,TGTGCCAGCAGTGGCCGGGGTCCTGAAGCTTTCTTT,CASSGRGPEAFF
TRBV18,TRBJ2-3,.,TRBD2,TGTGCCAGCTCACCTCCGGGACTAGATCCAGATACGCAGTATTTT,CASSPPGLDPDTQYF
TRBV2,TRBJ2-1,.,TRBD2,TGTGCCAGCAGGGCTAGCGGGCGATACAATGAGCAGTTCTTC,CASRASGRYNEQFF
TRBV7-3,TRBJ2-7,.,TRBD2,TGTGCCAGCAGCTCCGGGAGGGCAAGCTCCTACGAGCAGTACTTC,CASSSGRASSYEQYF
TRBV5-8,TRBJ2-3,.,.,TGTGCCAGCACCACTGCAGGGACCTCACGGACAGATACGCAGTATTTT,CASTTAGTSRTDTQYF
TRBV2,TRBJ2-7,once,.,TGTGCCAGCTACCCCCAGGGATCCTCCTACGAGCAGTACTTC,CASYPQGSSYEQYF
TRBV15,TRBJ1-5,.,.,TGTGCCACCAGCAGAGTGACGGTTAATCAGCCCCAGCATTTT,CATSRVTVNQPQHF
TRBV6-4,TRBJ2-6,.,.,TGTGCCAGCAGTGAGGGCGCCGGGGCCAACGTCCTGACTTTC,CASSEGAGANVLTF
TRBV10-1,TRBJ2-2,.,TRBD2,TGCGCCAGCAGCCAACTAGCGGGAGGACCCGGGGAGCTGTTTTTT,CASSQLAGGPGELFF
TRBV9,TRBJ2-5,.,.,TGTGCCAGCAGCGTCCGGCCCCAAGAGACCCAGTACTTC,CASSVRPQETQYF
TRBV6-4,TRBJ2-7,once,.,TGTGCCAGCAGTGACTCGATCCATGTCAGGACAGAAGATTCCTACGAGCAGTACTTC,CASSDSIHVRTEDSYEQYF
TRBV4-1,TRBJ2-5,.,TRBD2,TGCGCCAGCAGCCTTAGCGGGGTCCGGGAGACCCAGTACTTC,CASSLSGVRETQYF
TRBV29-1,TRBJ2-5,.,.,TGCAGCGTTGAACTACTTGTCGGGGAGACCCAGTACTTC,CSVELLVGETQYF
TRBV5-1,TRBJ2-7,.,TRBD1,TGCGCCAGCAGCCCCGGGACAGGGGAGTACGAGCAGTACTTC,CASSPGTGEYEQYF
TRBV15,TRBJ1-5,.,.,TGTGCCACCGGTGGACAGTCAAATCAGCCCCAGCATTTT,CATGGQSNQPQHF
TRBV21-1,TRBJ1-5,.,.,TGTGCCAGCAGCAAAGGGGTGGAGGGAGATCAGCCCCAGCATTTT,CASSKGVEGDQPQHF
TRBV4-1,TRBJ2-3,.,.,TGCGCCAGCAGCCAAGCGCCAGGGACCAGCACAGATACGCAGTATTTT,CASSQAPGTSTDTQYF